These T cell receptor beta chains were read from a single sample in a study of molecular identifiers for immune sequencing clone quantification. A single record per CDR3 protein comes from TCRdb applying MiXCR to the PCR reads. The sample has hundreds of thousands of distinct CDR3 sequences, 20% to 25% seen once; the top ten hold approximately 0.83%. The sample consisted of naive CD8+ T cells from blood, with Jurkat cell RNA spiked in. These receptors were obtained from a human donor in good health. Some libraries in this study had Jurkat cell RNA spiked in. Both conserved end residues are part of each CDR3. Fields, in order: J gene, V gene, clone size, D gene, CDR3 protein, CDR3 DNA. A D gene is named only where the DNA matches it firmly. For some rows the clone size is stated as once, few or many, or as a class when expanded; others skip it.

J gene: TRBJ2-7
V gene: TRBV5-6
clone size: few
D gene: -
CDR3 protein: CASTDGGYEQYF
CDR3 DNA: TGTGCCAGCACAGATGGGGGTTACGAGCAGTACTTC

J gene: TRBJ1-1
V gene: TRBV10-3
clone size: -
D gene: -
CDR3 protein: CAISEPATGPEAFF
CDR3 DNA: TGTGCCATCAGTGAACCGGCCACAGGTCCTGAAGCTTTCTTT

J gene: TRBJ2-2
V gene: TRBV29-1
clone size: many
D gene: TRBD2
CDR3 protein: CSVEGLAAGELFF
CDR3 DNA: TGCAGCGTGGAAGGACTAGCAGCCGGGGAGCTGTTTTTT

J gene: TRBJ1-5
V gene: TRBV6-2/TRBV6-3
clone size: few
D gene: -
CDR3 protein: CASSYDPYRANQPQHF
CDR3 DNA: TGTGCCAGCAGTTATGACCCCTACAGGGCCAATCAGCCCCAGCATTTT

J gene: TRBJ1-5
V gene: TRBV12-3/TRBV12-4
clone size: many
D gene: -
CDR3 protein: CASSSGRTNQPQHF
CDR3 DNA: TGTGCCAGCAGTTCCGGACGGACGAATCAGCCCCAGCATTTT

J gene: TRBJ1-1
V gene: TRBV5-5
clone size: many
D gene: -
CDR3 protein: CASSFMVTALNTEAFF
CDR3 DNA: TGTGCCAGCAGCTTCATGGTCACGGCCCTGAACACTGAAGCTTTCTTT

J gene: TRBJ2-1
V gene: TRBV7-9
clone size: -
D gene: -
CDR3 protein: CASSLEGGGPYNEQFF
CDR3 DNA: TGTGCCAGCAGCTTAGAGGGCGGGGGCCCTTACAATGAGCAGTTCTTC

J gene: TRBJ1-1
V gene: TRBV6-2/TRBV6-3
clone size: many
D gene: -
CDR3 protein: CASSYWPANTEAFF
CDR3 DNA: TGTGCCAGCAGTTACTGGCCAGCGAACACTGAAGCTTTCTTT

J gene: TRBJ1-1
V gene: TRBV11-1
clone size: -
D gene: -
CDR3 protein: CASSSGRWNTEAFF
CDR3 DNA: TGTGCCAGCAGCTCGGGGCGGTGGAACACTGAAGCTTTCTTT

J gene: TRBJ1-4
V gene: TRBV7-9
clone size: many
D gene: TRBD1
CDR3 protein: CASSSSRDREGREKLFF
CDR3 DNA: TGTGCCAGCAGCTCGTCCCGGGACAGGGAGGGGAGAGAAAAACTGTTTTTT

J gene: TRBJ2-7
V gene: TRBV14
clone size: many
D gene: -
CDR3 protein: CASSQVRDLTYEQYF
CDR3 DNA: TGTGCCAGCAGCCAAGTCCGGGACCTAACCTACGAGCAGTACTTC

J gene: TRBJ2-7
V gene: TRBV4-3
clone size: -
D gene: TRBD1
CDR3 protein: CASSNDRGVNEQYF
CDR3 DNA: TGCGCCAGCAGCAACGACAGGGGGGTCAACGAGCAGTACTTC

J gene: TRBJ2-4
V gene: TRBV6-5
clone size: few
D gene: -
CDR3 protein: CASSYSGNIQYF
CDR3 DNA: TGTGCCAGCAGTTACTCCGGAAACATTCAGTACTTC

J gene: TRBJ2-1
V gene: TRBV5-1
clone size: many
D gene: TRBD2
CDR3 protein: CASSLNIIRGGRAGPHEQFF
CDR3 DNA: TGCGCCAGCAGCTTGAACATTATTAGGGGCGGGAGGGCCGGACCCCATGAGCAGTTCTTC

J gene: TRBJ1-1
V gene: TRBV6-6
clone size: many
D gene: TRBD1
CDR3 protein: CASSWTGATEAFF
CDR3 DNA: TGTGCCAGCAGTTGGACAGGGGCCACTGAAGCTTTCTTT

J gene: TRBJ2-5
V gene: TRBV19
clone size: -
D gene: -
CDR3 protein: CASSIASPLGTQYF
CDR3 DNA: TGTGCCAGTAGTATAGCGAGCCCACTGGGGACCCAGTACTTC

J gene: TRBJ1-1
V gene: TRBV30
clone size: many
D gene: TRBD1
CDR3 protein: CAWSITGGTEAFF
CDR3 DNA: TGTGCCTGGAGCATAACAGGGGGCACTGAAGCTTTCTTT

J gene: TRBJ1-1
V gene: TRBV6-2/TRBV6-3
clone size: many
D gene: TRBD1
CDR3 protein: CASSPRGQASGEAFF
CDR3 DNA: TGTGCCAGCAGTCCCCGGGGACAGGCCTCTGGTGAAGCTTTCTTT

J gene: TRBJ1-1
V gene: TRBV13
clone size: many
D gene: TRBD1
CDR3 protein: CASSTYQGATEAFF
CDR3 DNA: TGTGCCAGCAGCACCTACCAGGGGGCCACTGAAGCTTTCTTT

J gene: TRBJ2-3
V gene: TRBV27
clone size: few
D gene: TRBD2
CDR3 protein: CASSGLAFTDTQYF
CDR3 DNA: TGTGCCAGCAGCGGACTAGCGTTCACAGATACGCAGTATTTT

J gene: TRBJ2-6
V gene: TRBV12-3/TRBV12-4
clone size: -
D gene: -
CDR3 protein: CTSSYRDVSGANVLTF
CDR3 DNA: TGTACCAGCAGTTATCGAGATGTCTCTGGGGCCAACGTCCTGACTTTC

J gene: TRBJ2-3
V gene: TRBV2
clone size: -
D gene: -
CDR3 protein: CASSEARSSTDTQYF
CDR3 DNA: TGTGCCAGCAGTGAAGCGAGAAGCAGCACAGATACGCAGTATTTT

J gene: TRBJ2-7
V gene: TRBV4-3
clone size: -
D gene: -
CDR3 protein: CASSRGSRTSSSYEQYF
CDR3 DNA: TGCGCCAGCAGCCGAGGATCCCGGACAAGCAGCTCCTACGAGCAGTACTTC

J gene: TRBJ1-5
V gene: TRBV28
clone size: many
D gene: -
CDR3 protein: CASSSSFSNQPQHF
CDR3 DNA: TGTGCCAGCAGTTCCAGCTTTAGCAATCAGCCCCAGCATTTT

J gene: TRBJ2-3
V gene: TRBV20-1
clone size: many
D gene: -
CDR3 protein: CRATGFRSDTQYF
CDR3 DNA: TGCAGGGCGACAGGCTTTAGGTCAGATACGCAGTATTTT

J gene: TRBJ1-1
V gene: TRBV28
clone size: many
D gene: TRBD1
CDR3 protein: CASSLAQGATEAFF
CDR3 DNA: TGTGCCAGCAGTTTAGCACAGGGGGCCACTGAAGCTTTCTTT

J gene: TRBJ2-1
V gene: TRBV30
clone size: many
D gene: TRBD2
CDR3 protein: CAWNSGSRDEQFF
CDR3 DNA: TGTGCCTGGAATAGCGGGAGCAGGGATGAGCAGTTCTTC

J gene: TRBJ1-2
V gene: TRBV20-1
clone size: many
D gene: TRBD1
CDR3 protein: CSARDRGNYGYTF
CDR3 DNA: TGCAGTGCTAGAGACAGGGGGAACTATGGCTACACCTTC

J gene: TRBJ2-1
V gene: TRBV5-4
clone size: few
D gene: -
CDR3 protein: CASSPYRSLNEQFF
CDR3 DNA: TGTGCCAGCAGCCCCTACCGATCCCTGAATGAGCAGTTCTTC

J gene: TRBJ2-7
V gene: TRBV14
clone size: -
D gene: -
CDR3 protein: CASSQDKRRDSEQYF
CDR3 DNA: TGTGCCAGCAGCCAAGATAAGCGGCGGGATTCCGAGCAGTACTTC

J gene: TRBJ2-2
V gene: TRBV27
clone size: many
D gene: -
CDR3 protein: CASSLQKAVMAGELFF
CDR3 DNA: TGTGCCAGCAGTTTACAGAAAGCAGTAATGGCCGGGGAGCTGTTTTTT

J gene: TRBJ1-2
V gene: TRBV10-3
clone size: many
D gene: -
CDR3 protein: CAISAESKLPYGYTF
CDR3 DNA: TGTGCCATCAGTGCAGAATCCAAACTCCCCTATGGCTACACCTTC

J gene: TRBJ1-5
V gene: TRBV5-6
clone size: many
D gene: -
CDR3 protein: CASSLVGNQPQHF
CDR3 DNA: TGTGCCAGCAGCTTGGTGGGCAATCAGCCCCAGCATTTT

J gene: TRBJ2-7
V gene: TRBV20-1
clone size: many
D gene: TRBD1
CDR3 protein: CSASGQGSYEQYF
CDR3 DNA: TGCAGTGCCTCGGGACAGGGATCCTACGAGCAGTACTTC

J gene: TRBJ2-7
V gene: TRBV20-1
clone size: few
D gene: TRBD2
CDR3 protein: CSARRGLAYEQYF
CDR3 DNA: TGCAGTGCTAGAAGGGGACTAGCCTACGAGCAGTACTTC

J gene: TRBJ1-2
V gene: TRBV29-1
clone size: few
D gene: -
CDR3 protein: CSVEDPAWGHYGYTF
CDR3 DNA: TGCAGCGTTGAAGATCCAGCATGGGGACACTATGGCTACACCTTC

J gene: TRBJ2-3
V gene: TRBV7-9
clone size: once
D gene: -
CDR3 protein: CASSHTTGSTDTQYF
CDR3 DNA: TGTGCCAGCAGCCATACTACGGGCTCCACAGATACGCAGTATTTT

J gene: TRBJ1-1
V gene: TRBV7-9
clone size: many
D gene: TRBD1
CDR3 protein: CASSLASGGGTEAFF
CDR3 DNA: TGTGCCAGCAGCTTAGCGTCAGGGGGGGGCACTGAAGCTTTCTTT

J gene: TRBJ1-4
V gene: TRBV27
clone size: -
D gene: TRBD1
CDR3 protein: CASSLRGLDEKLFF
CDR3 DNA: TGTGCCAGCAGTTTAAGGGGGCTGGACGAAAAACTGTTTTTT

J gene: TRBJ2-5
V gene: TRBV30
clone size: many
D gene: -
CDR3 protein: CAWSRVGETQYF
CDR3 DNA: TGTGCCTGGAGTAGGGTTGGAGAGACCCAGTACTTC

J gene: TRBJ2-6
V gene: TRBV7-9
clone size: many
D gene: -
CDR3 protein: CASSLLTGANVLTF
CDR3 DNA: TGTGCCAGCAGCTTATTAACTGGGGCCAACGTCCTGACTTTC

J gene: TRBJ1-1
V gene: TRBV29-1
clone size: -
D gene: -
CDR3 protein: CSVEDDQDTEAFF
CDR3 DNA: TGCAGCGTTGAAGATGACCAGGACACTGAAGCTTTCTTT

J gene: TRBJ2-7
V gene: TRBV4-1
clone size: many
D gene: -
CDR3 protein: CASSRTSISSHEQYF
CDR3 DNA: TGCGCCAGCAGCCGCACTAGCATTTCATCCCACGAGCAGTACTTC

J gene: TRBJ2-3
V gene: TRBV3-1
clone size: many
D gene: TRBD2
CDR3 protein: CASSQEGLAATDTQYF
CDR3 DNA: TGTGCCAGCAGCCAAGAGGGACTAGCGGCCACAGATACGCAGTATTTT

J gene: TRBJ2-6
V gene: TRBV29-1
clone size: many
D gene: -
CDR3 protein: CSVESAMPGANVLTF
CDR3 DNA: TGCAGCGTTGAATCGGCGATGCCTGGGGCCAACGTCCTGACTTTC

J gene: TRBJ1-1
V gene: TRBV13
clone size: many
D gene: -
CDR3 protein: CASSPNPGPGTEAFF
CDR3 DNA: TGTGCCAGCAGCCCCAACCCAGGGCCAGGCACTGAAGCTTTCTTT

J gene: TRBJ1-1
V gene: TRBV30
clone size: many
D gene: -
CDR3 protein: CAWSSQGNTEAFF
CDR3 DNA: TGTGCCTGGAGTTCTCAGGGGAACACTGAAGCTTTCTTT

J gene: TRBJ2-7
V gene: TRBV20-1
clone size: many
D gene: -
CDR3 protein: CSARGQAGLSYEQYF
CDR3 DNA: TGCAGTGCTAGAGGACAAGCGGGTCTCTCCTACGAGCAGTACTTC

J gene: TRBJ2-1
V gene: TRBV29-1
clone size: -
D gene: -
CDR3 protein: CSVYPMTEYNEQFF
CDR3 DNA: TGCAGCGTTTATCCCATGACAGAGTACAATGAGCAGTTCTTC

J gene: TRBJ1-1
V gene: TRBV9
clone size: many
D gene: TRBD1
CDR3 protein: CASSVGQGMMNTEAFF
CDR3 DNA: TGTGCCAGCAGCGTCGGACAGGGGATGATGAACACTGAAGCTTTCTTT